This TCR beta chain was obtained from a study of blood T cell repertoires in COVID-19. The assay was immunoSEQ multiplex PCR, and TCRdb's table has in-frame clones only and misses some. Seen here are around 330,000 clones, approximately 90% observed once, and the top ten hold around 10%. The origin of this receptor is a woman in her late teens or twenties who had recovered from COVID-19. Input material: PBMCs or T cells enriched from blood (not recorded which).

Written as DNA, the CDR3 is TGTGCCAGTAGCGTCACCGGCAGGATTAATAGCAATCAGCCCCAGCATTTT. It translates to CASSVTGRINSNQPQHF. V and J are TRBV19 and TRBJ1-5, with unresolved D. The germline gives CDR1 LNHDA, CDR2 SQIVND (reference sequence). Trimming stripped 6 bases from V and 0 bases from J, with 18 bases between. The CDR3 spans 17 residues.